The rows below give T cell receptor beta chains drawn from one sample of a study of naive and memory T cell subsets. From the UMI-ligation and nested PCR reads, TCRdb called clonotypes with MiXCR, one entry per CDR3 protein. The table records 120,000 to 150,000 distinct CDR3 sequences, about 20% of them present only once. Sequencing was carried out using naive CD4+ T cells from blood. Receptors were obtained from a human donor in good health. CDR3s include the opening cysteine and the closing phenylalanine or tryptophan. D genes are given only for firm matches. Rows may omit the clone size; those that give it use once, few, many or a size class.

d_gene	v_gene	abundance	j_gene	CDR3aa	CDR3nt
.	TRBV28	few	TRBJ2-7	CASKSLRHEQYF	TGTGCCAGCAAGAGCCTGCGCCACGAGCAGTACTTC
.	TRBV6-2/TRBV6-3	.	TRBJ2-1	CASRGGALAVGEQFF	TGTGCCAGCAGAGGGGGGGCATTGGCTGTCGGTGAGCAGTTCTTC
.	TRBV6-5	few	TRBJ2-7	CASRYTGSYEQYF	TGTGCCAGCAGATACACAGGTTCCTACGAGCAGTACTTC
TRBD1	TRBV7-2	few	TRBJ2-7	CASSLGTVAYEQYF	TGTGCCAGCAGCTTGGGGACAGTTGCCTACGAGCAGTACTTC
TRBD2	TRBV18	.	TRBJ2-3	CASSPPGLAGPDTQYF	TGTGCCAGCTCACCACCGGGACTAGCAGGCCCAGATACGCAGTATTTT
TRBD2	TRBV11-2	few	TRBJ2-1	CASSPRGLAMRMFF	TGTGCCAGCAGCCCTAGGGGACTAGCTATGCGTATGTTCTTC
TRBD1	TRBV6-5	few	TRBJ1-4	CASSRGGVGEKLFF	TGTGCCAGCAGCCGAGGGGGCGTGGGTGAAAAACTGTTTTTT
.	TRBV25-1	few	TRBJ1-2	CASSEDSPYGYTF	TGTGCCAGCAGTGAGGACAGTCCGTATGGCTACACCTTC
.	TRBV3-1	few	TRBJ2-7	CASSQVGQYEQYF	TGTGCCAGCAGCCAAGTCGGCCAGTACGAGCAGTACTTC
TRBD2	TRBV29-1	once	TRBJ2-1	CSAGGTSGSGSIEQFF	TGCAGCGCTGGGGGGACTAGCGGGTCCGGGTCCATTGAGCAGTTCTTC
TRBD2	TRBV6-5	.	TRBJ2-1	CASSTLTAGGGEQFF	TGTGCCAGCAGCACACTTACTGCGGGAGGAGGTGAGCAGTTCTTC
TRBD1	TRBV18	many	TRBJ1-1	CASLRQGSNTEAFF	TGTGCCAGTCTCAGACAGGGATCCAACACTGAAGCTTTCTTT
.	TRBV28	few	TRBJ2-2	CASSLRQGPTGELFF	TGTGCCAGCAGTTTGCGTCAGGGGCCAACCGGGGAGCTGTTTTTT
.	TRBV6-6	.	TRBJ2-7	CASSYFAVARTEQYF	TGTGCCAGCAGTTATTTCGCGGTAGCCAGGACCGAGCAGTACTTC
.	TRBV18	few	TRBJ1-4	CASSPGRRDNEKLFF	TGTGCCAGCTCACCAGGCCGCAGGGACAATGAAAAACTGTTTTTT
.	TRBV4-3	.	TRBJ2-3	CASSQELVRGGANTQYF	TGCGCCAGCAGCCAAGAGCTAGTGCGAGGAGGGGCGAATACGCAGTATTTT
.	TRBV20-1	.	TRBJ2-7	CSASLMGEQYF	TGCAGTGCTAGTCTGATGGGAGAGCAGTACTTC
.	TRBV20-1	few	TRBJ2-3	CSAAPKVGITDTQYF	TGCAGTGCTGCCCCCAAGGTGGGAATTACAGATACGCAGTATTTT
.	TRBV24-1	few	TRBJ1-5	CATSDTRDMNQPQHF	TGTGCCACCAGTGATACCCGGGACATGAATCAGCCCCAGCATTTT
.	TRBV20-1	.	TRBJ1-5	CSARLLGYSNQPQHF	TGCAGTGCTAGATTATTGGGGTATAGCAATCAGCCCCAGCATTTT
.	TRBV5-1	.	TRBJ2-3	CASSLVPSGTDTQYF	TGCGCCAGCAGCTTGGTTCCTAGCGGCACAGATACGCAGTATTTT
.	TRBV4-3	many	TRBJ1-5	CASSLRGSNQPQHF	TGCGCCAGCAGCCTCAGAGGGAGCAATCAGCCCCAGCATTTT
.	TRBV18	many	TRBJ2-4	CASSPGGRGAKNIQYF	TGTGCCAGCTCACCAGGGGGGAGAGGGGCCAAAAACATTCAGTACTTC
TRBD2	TRBV6-5	.	TRBJ2-1	CASRSGRLNNEQFF	TGTGCCAGCAGGAGCGGGAGGCTGAACAATGAGCAGTTCTTC
.	TRBV5-4	many	TRBJ2-6	CASSFGLSGANVLTF	TGTGCCAGCAGCTTCGGTCTCTCTGGGGCCAACGTCCTGACTTTC
.	TRBV7-8	.	TRBJ1-1	CASSLKASATEAFF	TGTGCCAGCAGCTTGAAGGCTTCGGCCACTGAAGCTTTCTTT
.	TRBV19	many	TRBJ2-1	CASSIRTGAGVNEQFF	TGTGCCAGTAGTATACGGACGGGAGCAGGTGTAAATGAGCAGTTCTTC
.	TRBV15	few	TRBJ1-2	CATSRDRAGGYTF	TGTGCCACCAGCAGAGATAGGGCGGGTGGCTACACCTTC
TRBD2	TRBV10-3	.	TRBJ2-2	CAISDRQASGADTGELFF	TGTGCCATCAGCGACAGGCAGGCTAGCGGGGCAGACACCGGGGAGCTGTTTTTT
TRBD1	TRBV28	few	TRBJ2-1	CATRDSLRREQFF	TGTGCCACCCGGGACAGCCTCCGTCGGGAGCAGTTCTTC
TRBD2	TRBV6-5	many	TRBJ2-1	CASSSRRLAGAYNEQFF	TGTGCCAGCAGTTCACGAAGGCTAGCGGGAGCATACAATGAGCAGTTCTTC
.	TRBV29-1	few	TRBJ2-7	CSARRVGYEQYF	TGCAGCGCCCGACGCGTGGGCTACGAGCAGTACTTC
.	TRBV6-5	.	TRBJ2-6	CASSPRRSGANVLTF	TGTGCCAGCAGTCCCAGAAGAAGTGGGGCCAACGTCCTGACTTTC
TRBD1	TRBV29-1	many	TRBJ2-3	CSVDDRGTTQYF	TGCAGCGTCGACGACAGGGGCACAACGCAGTATTTT
.	TRBV25-1	.	TRBJ2-2	CASSEWTDTGELFF	TGTGCCAGCAGTGAATGGACAGACACCGGGGAGCTGTTTTTT
TRBD1	TRBV6-1	.	TRBJ2-1	CASISTNPGTGYYNEQFF	TGTGCCAGCATATCGACAAATCCCGGGACAGGTTACTACAATGAGCAGTTCTTC
.	TRBV7-2	few	TRBJ2-1	CASSIYYNEQFF	TGTGCCAGCAGCATCTACTACAATGAGCAGTTCTTC
.	TRBV6-5	few	TRBJ1-1	CASSYRRTNTEAFF	TGTGCCAGCAGTTACAGGCGGACGAACACTGAAGCTTTCTTT
.	TRBV7-9	few	TRBJ2-1	CASSLVGSLYNEQFF	TGTGCCAGCAGCTTAGTGGGCTCATTATACAATGAGCAGTTCTTC